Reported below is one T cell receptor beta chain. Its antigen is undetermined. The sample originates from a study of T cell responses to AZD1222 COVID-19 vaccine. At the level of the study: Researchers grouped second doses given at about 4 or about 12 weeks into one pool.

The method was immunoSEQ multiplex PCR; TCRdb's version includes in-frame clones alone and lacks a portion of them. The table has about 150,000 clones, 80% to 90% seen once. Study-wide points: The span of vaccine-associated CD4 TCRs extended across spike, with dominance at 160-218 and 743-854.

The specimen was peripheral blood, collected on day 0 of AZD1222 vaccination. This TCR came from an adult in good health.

In nucleotides, the CDR3 is TGCGCCAGCATGGAGGGATCGGGCAATCAGCCCCAGCATTTT. It is translated as CASMEGSGNQPQHF. This rearrangement joins TRBV5-1 to TRBJ1-5; D uncertain. The V gene's germline CDR1 is SGHRS and CDR2 YFSETQ. This CDR3 comprises 14 residues. Trimming cost V 6 bases and J 2 bases, with 12 bases left between them.